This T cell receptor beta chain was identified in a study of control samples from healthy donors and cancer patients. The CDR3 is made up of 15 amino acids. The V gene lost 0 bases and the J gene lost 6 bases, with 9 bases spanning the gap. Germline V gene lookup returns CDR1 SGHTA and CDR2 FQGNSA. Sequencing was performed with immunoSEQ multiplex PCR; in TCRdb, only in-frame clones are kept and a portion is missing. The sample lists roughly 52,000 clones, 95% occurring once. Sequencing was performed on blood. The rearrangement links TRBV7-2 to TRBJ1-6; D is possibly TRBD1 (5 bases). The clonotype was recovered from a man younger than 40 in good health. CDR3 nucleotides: TGTGCCAGCAGCTTAGCGGGGGAACCTAATTCACCCCTCCACTTT. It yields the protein CASSLAGEPNSPLHF.